Described below is a single TCR beta chain sequence and its context. Antigen specificity is unknown. The data belong to a study of OX40 agonist ivuxolimab in advanced cancers. The overall study: Males comprised over 80% of the group, whose mean age was about 60 years (range 23 to 79). Of the participants, approximately 40% had some prior anti-PD-1, anti-PD-L1 or anti-CTLA-4 therapy, which was allowed.

Here immunoSEQ multiplex PCR was the method, and the copy in TCRdb shows in-frame clones only, minus some. Of about 99,000 clones detected, approximately 93% appear once; the ten largest clones hold more than 0.15%. With 3 bases removed from V and 7 bases from J, the gap between germline ends came to 10 bases. CDR3 size: 12 residues. Germline V gene lookup returns CDR1 SGHKS and CDR2 YYEKEE (reference sequence). The study, taken as a whole, reports: Antigen targets of the expanded peripheral T cells went undetermined. Individuals who were partial responders at 0.1-3.0 mg/kg had clonal expansion that ranked among the lowest.

The source material was CD4+ or CD8+ T cells sorted from blood, sampled in a trial of the OX40 agonist ivuxolimab. The chain couples TRBV5-5 to TRBJ1-1; weak D call: TRBD1 (5 bases). This TCR derives from an adult with an advanced solid tumor such as melanoma, head and neck, liver or kidney cancer. The CDR3: CASSWDRREAFF. The CDR3 nucleotides are TGTGCCAGCAGCTGGGACCGCCGTGAAGCTTTCTTT.